This TCR beta chain is drawn from a study of CD8+CD57+ T cells in acquired aplastic anemia. Study-level results: Patients and controls had CD8+ Simpson's diversity values that were not significantly distinct.

Profiling of TCR beta VDJ combinations and CDR3 sequences used genomic DNA as template. Using its own MiXCR run on the reads, TCRdb lists one record per CDR3 protein. The table lists under 200,000 distinct CDR3 sequences, 71% of them singletons. Flow cytometry had shown expanded CD8+CD57+ cells in the patients chosen for sequencing. Every patient presented with severe acquired aplastic anemia. About this clonotype: Its target is unknown.

There are 12 residues in the CDR3. Trimming removed 8 bases at V and 6 bases at J, with 14 bases between. CDR1 and CDR2 from the germline V gene are SGHTA and FQGTGA. Sequencing was done on a sample of sorted CD4+, CD8+, or CD8+CD57+ T cells (not recorded which) from PBMCs. The receptor was derived from a human donor with aplastic anemia. V and J are TRBV7-3 and TRBJ2-7; TRBD1 or TRBD2 may be the D gene (6 bases each). Here the CDR3 reads CASGGRGREQYF. CDR3 bases: TGTGCCAGCGGGGGGCGCGGACGCGAGCAGTACTTC.